These 4 T cell receptor beta chains came from one sample sequenced in a study of blood T cell repertoires in COVID-19 (dated by TCRdb to between 2020 and 2021). Library creation used the immunoSEQ multiplex PCR assay. TCRdb obtained this table from immuneACCESS and retained in-frame rearrangements with V and J assigned. These tables miss some clones; where compared with another copy, unresolved V genes account for less than half of the shortfall, and the remainder is unexplained. Counted in this sample were tens of thousands of clones; over 65% of them appeared once. The ten largest make up approximately 2.8% of the sample. The specimen sequenced was peripheral blood. Source of these receptors: a human donor with acute or convalescent COVID-19. The donor label of this sample is uncertain.

This chain connects TRBV9 to TRBJ1-4; 7 nucleotides line up with TRBD1. Trimming took 4 bases from V and 4 from J; bases not matched to a gene: 7. CDR1 and CDR2 (germline): SGDLS, YYNGEE. The CDR3 runs to 15 residues. CDR3 DNA: TGTGCCAGCAGCTCGCCGACAGGGAGTAATGAAAAACTGTTTTTT. The encoded protein is CASSSPTGSNEKLFF.

CDR3 DNA sequence: TGTGCCAGCAGCTTAGCCTCGACAGGGGGGAATTCACCCCTCCACTTT. It is translated as CASSLASTGGNSPLHF. The chain recombines TRBV11-2 with TRBJ1-6, with 9 positions matching TRBD1. CDR1 and CDR2 (germline): SGHAT, FQNNGV. The CDR3 is 16 residues long. V shed 1 base and J 7 bases; nucleotides not matched to a gene: 5.

V is TRBV10-2 and J is TRBJ1-6, with D perhaps TRBD1 (6 bases). Germline CDR1 reads WSHSY; CDR2 reads SAAADI. Trimming removed 6 bases from V and 5 bases from J, with 11 bases in between. The CDR3 extends over 14 amino acids. CDR3 nucleotide sequence: TGCGCCAGCAGCCGCGGGGGCGATAATTCACCCCTCCACTTT. Protein product: CASSRGGDNSPLHF.

The chain employs TRBV15 and TRBJ2-7; 8 bases are a match to TRBD2. The germline CDR1 and CDR2 sequences are LNHNV and YYDKDF (reference sequence). V shed 8 bases and J 4 bases; nucleotides not matched to a gene: 7. The CDR3 totals 13 residues. The DNA for the CDR3 is TGTGCCACCGCGCGTGAGCGGGAGTACGAGCAGTACTTC. This gives the protein CATAREREYEQYF.